This entry concerns a single T cell receptor beta chain. Its target is unknown. For every sample, eight separate reactions were used to make cDNA. TCRdb re-called the 5' RACE reads and shows each CDR3 protein once, DNA omitted. The sample data list about 440,000 distinct CDR3 sequences. The data belong to a study of monozygotic twins with inflammatory bowel disease. Study-wide results and limits: Healthy co-twins, by inverse Simpson, had higher TCRbeta diversity than their siblings with IBD. Whether twins were concordant or discordant made no difference to repertoire similarity, possibly from limited power.

CDR1 is LGHNA and CDR2 is YSLEER in the germline V gene. The CDR3 runs 17 residues. Sequenced: blood. The TCR originated in a human donor with ulcerative colitis or Crohn's disease, or a healthy co-twin of an affected twin (not recorded which). The gene calls are TRBV4-3 and TRBJ1-2. CDR3 sequence: CASSQDRHNNGDYGYTF.